These 8 T cell receptor beta chains originate from one sample sequenced in a study of identical twins' blood T cells. A single record per CDR3 protein comes from TCRdb applying MiXCR to the 5' RACE reads. The profile shows 350,000 to 400,000 distinct CDR3 sequences, roughly 27% of them singletons. Source material: PBMCs. These receptors all stem from a woman aged 18-49 years in good health.

This clonotype was picked up a small number of times. The V and J genes are TRBV20-1 and TRBJ2-7; 8 nucleotides match TRBD1. The germline gives CDR1 DFQATT, CDR2 SNEGSKA (reference sequence). The CDR3 is made up of 14 amino acids. J lost 0 bases, V lost 5 bases, and 6 bases had no gene match. CDR3 amino acids: CSASGGRSSYEQYF. The DNA for the CDR3 is TGCAGTGCTTCAGGGGGCAGAAGCTCCTACGAGCAGTACTTC.

J is TRBJ2-1 and V is TRBV7-2, with a weak D call TRBD2 (5 bases). CDR1 is SGHTA, CDR2 FQGNSA, per germline. The CDR3 has 12 amino acids. V was cut by 3 bases and J by 9 bases, with 9 bases left in between. In DNA form, the CDR3 reads TGTGCCAGCAGCTTTTCGCGGGCTGAGCAGTTCTTC. Translation gives CASSFSRAEQFF.

This clonotype was detected ten times or more. The chain recombines TRBV14 with TRBJ2-5, with D possibly TRBD1 on 5 matching bases. The CDR3 is made up of 16 amino acids. CDR1 is SGHDN and CDR2 is FVKESK in the germline V gene. V dropped 0 bases and J dropped 6 bases, with 17 bases sitting between them. CDR3 region: CASSQDREWTIKTQYF. In nucleotides, the CDR3 is TGTGCCAGCAGCCAAGATAGAGAGTGGACAATCAAGACCCAGTACTTC. Full variable domain (remainder filled in from reference TRBV14 and TRBJ2-5): EAGVTQFPSHSVIEKGQTVTLRCDPISGHDNLYWYRRVMGKEIKFLLHFVKESKQDESGMPNNRFLAERTGGTYSTLKVQPAELEDSGVYFCASSQDREWTIKTQYFGPGTRLLVL.

The genes are TRBV6-2 or TRBV6-3 and TRBJ1-3; D remains unclear. The CDR3 loop spans 15 amino acids. Germline V CDR1 and CDR2: MNHEY, SVGEGT. The V and J ends lost 7 bases and 2 bases respectively, with 15 bases between them. The CDR3 DNA reads TGTGCCAGCACTACCGGGTTACTGACTGGAAACACCATATATTTT. This codes for CASTTGLLTGNTIYF.

As DNA, the CDR3 is TGTGCCAGCAGCAAAGCCGCTTTCTTT. This gives the protein CASSKAAFF. The chain is built from TRBV21-1 and TRBJ1-1. TRBV21-1 is assigned pseudogene status. This CDR3 comprises 9 residues.

On this clonotype itself: Since a much larger clone is just one base distant, this may be a read error. V gene TRBV10-3 combines with J gene TRBJ1-3; 8 nucleotides line up with TRBD1. The CDR3 is 15 residues long. Germline CDR1 and CDR2: ENHRY and SYGVKD. As DNA, the CDR3 is TGTGCCATCACCGCAGGGGGCCCCTCTGGAAACATCATATATTTT. Translating it yields CAITAGGPSGNIIYF.

The chain couples TRBV5-1 to TRBJ2-7; unclear D gene. This CDR3 region has 13 residues. The V gene's germline CDR1 is SGHRS and CDR2 YFSETQ. Trimming cost V 1 base and J 3 bases, with 8 bases left between them. The CDR3 bases are TGCGCCAGCAGCTTGTTACTTGACTACGAGCAGTACTTC. Protein: CASSLLLDYEQYF.

This chain uses TRBV19 with TRBJ1-4; a weak D match, TRBD1 (6 bases). V was pared by 6 bases and J by 7 bases, with 18 bases between. The CDR3 has 15 residues. CDR1 and CDR2 (germline): LNHDA, SQIVND (reference sequence). Written as DNA, the CDR3 is TGTGCCAGTAGCCTCATACCACAGGGAACTGAAAAACTGTTTTTT. Translating it yields CASSLIPQGTEKLFF.